This entry lists 16 T cell receptor beta chains sequenced from one sample in a study of T-cell reconstitution after alpha-beta-depleted transplantation in children. TCRbeta library preparation incorporated unique molecular identifiers. TCRdb analysed the PCR reads with MiXCR anew, one entry per CDR3 protein. Among fewer than 750,000 distinct CDR3 sequences, 20% to 25% were seen once, and the ten largest hold around 14%. The sequences come from PBMCs, mostly from graft donor cells, collected 360 days after TCRalphabeta/CD19-depleted stem cell transplant. These receptors all come from a boy younger than two who had a stem cell transplant for acute myeloid leukemia, so the T cells may come from the graft donor.

This clonotype has a handful of counts. The CDR3 reads CASRLSGGPRETQYF. The CDR3 DNA reads TGTGCCAGCAGGTTAAGCGGGGGGCCCAGGGAGACCCAGTACTTC. The chain has TRBV12-3 or TRBV12-4 and TRBJ2-5; TRBD2 agrees at 9 bases. The V gene end was trimmed by 6 bases and the J gene end by 5 bases; junction bases not matched to a gene: 10. This CDR3 has 15 residues.

The table lists this clonotype with many counts. The chain combines TRBV28 with TRBJ2-1; perhaps TRBD2 as D (5 bases). This CDR3 spans 11 amino acids. The germline V gene encodes CDR1 MDHEN and CDR2 SYDVKM. Deletions cut 10 bases from V and 9 bases from J, with 13 bases between. This CDR3 reads CAISSRGEQFF. The CDR3 nucleotides read TGTGCCATTTCCTCCCGGGGTGAGCAGTTCTTC.

This clonotype has a count of ten or more. The CDR3 DNA reads TGCAGCGTTGAAGGGGGAGCGGGGGTGACCAACCCCACAGATACGCAGTATTTT. Its protein product is CSVEGGAGVTNPTDTQYF. The chain has TRBV29-1 and TRBJ2-3; 8 bases line up with TRBD2. This CDR3 has 18 residues. The V gene's germline CDR1 is SQVTM and CDR2 ANQGSEA. V was clipped by 1 base and J by 2 bases; unmatched bases: 14.

This clonotype has only a few counts. V gene TRBV20-1 combines with J gene TRBJ1-4, with D hard to call. V was cut by 1 base and J by 4 bases, with 13 bases left in between. The CDR3 sequence is 15 residues long. Germline-derived CDR1 and CDR2 are DFQATT and SNEGSKA (reference sequence). CDR3 residues: CSARGLPDFNEKLFF. DNA of the CDR3: TGCAGTGCTAGAGGGTTACCAGACTTTAATGAAAAACTGTTTTTT.

This clonotype has at least ten counts. The chain carries TRBV4-1 and TRBJ1-1; D remains unclear. Germline V CDR1 and CDR2: MGHRA, YSYEKL. The ends were cut back, 3 bases at V and 7 bases at J, with 6 bases in the middle. The CDR3 covers 11 residues. This chain's CDR3 is CASSHLDEAFF. The CDR3 DNA reads as TGCGCCAGCAGCCACCTCGATGAAGCTTTCTTT.

This clonotype was recorded at least ten times. The DNA for the CDR3 is TGTGCCAGCAGTCCAGCTAGCGGGGGGGCCTTTGATACGCAGTATTTT. It encodes CASSPASGGAFDTQYF. This chain links TRBV6-1 with TRBJ2-3; 12 bases agree with TRBD2. Looked up from germline, CDR1 is MNHNS and CDR2 is SASEGT. This CDR3 comprises 16 residues. The trim removed 5 bases at V and 6 bases at J, leaving 9 bases unmatched.

This clonotype was seen ten or more times. The genes are TRBV6-5 and TRBJ2-2; 8 bases line up with TRBD1. With V trimmed by 4 bases and J by 4 bases, 5 bases remained unmatched. The V gene's germline CDR1 is MNHEY and CDR2 SVGAGI. The CDR3 length is 15 residues. CDR3 nucleotide sequence: TGTGCCAGCAGTTCCGGACAGGGAGGCACCGGGGAGCTGTTTTTT. Its protein is CASSSGQGGTGELFF.

To note about this clonotype: This may be a read error: a much more frequent sequence differs by one nucleotide. This chain uses TRBV20-1 with TRBJ2-1; D ambiguous. The germline V gene has CDR1 DFQATT and CDR2 SNEGSKA (reference sequence). The CDR3 runs to 10 residues. The DNA of the CDR3 is TGCAGACCTACCAGCAATGAGCGGTTCTTC. The encoded protein is CRPTSNERFF.

The chain combines TRBV5-1 with TRBJ2-5; D gene unclear. Trimming shortened V by 1 base and J by 3 bases, and 7 bases separated the two germline ends. There are 13 residues in the CDR3. CDR1 and CDR2 from the germline V gene are SGHRS and YFSETQ. The CDR3, as DNA: TGCGCCAGCAGCTTGCAGTCGGAAGAGACCCAGTACTTC. Residues: CASSLQSEETQYF.

This clonotype was detected many times. This chain connects TRBV12-3 or TRBV12-4 to TRBJ2-5; D not certain. Trimming took off 3 bases at V and 3 bases at J, with 8 bases between the two ends. There are 13 residues in the CDR3. The CDR3 nucleotides read TGTGCCAGCAGTTTTTCGTCGGAAGAGACCCAGTACTTC. Translation: CASSFSSEETQYF.

The chain is built from TRBV20-1 and TRBJ1-6; 9 positions agree with TRBD1. Trimming took 5 bases from V and 9 from J; bases not matched to a gene: 5. This CDR3 comprises 13 residues. From germline, CDR1 is DFQATT and CDR2 SNEGSKA (reference sequence). The CDR3 loop is CSAGDREVSPLHF. The CDR3 nucleotides are TGCAGTGCTGGGGACAGGGAGGTTTCACCCCTCCACTTT.

This clonotype was seen at least ten times. This sequence joins TRBV2 and TRBJ2-1, with 10 positions matching TRBD2. The V segment lost 6 bases and the J segment 3 bases; nucleotides outside the gene matches: 8. Per the germline V gene, CDR1 is SNHLY and CDR2 is FYNNEI. This CDR3 is 16 amino acids long. The DNA for the CDR3 is TGTGCCAGCAGATATATAGCGGGGGGTATCTACAATGAGCAGTTCTTC. Translation: CASRYIAGGIYNEQFF.

The table lists this clonotype with a few counts. The V call is TRBV20-1, the J call TRBJ1-4; D gene unclear. Trimming pared 4 bases from V and 8 bases from J, leaving 17 bases between. This CDR3 spans 14 amino acids. The germline gives CDR1 DFQATT, CDR2 SNEGSKA (reference sequence). The CDR3 sequence: CSATNVGGKEKLFF. CDR3 DNA sequence: TGCAGTGCTACGAACGTGGGCGGGAAAGAAAAACTGTTTTTT.

This chain uses TRBV20-1 with TRBJ1-6; TRBD1 matches at 10 bases. The trim removed 6 bases at V and 2 bases at J, leaving 7 bases unmatched. The CDR3 totals 16 residues. Per germline, CDR1 DFQATT and CDR2 SNEGSKA (reference sequence). Here the CDR3 reads CSAPGQGLTYNSPLHF. CDR3 in DNA: TGCAGTGCGCCGGGACAGGGGCTGACCTATAATTCACCCCTCCACTTT.

In its sample, this clonotype was seen many times. The rearrangement uses TRBV5-1 and TRBJ1-2; 8 bases are a match to TRBD1. The CDR3 covers 14 residues. V lost 2 bases, J lost 8 bases, and 8 bases stayed unmatched. Germline V gene lookup returns CDR1 SGHRS and CDR2 YFSETQ. The DNA of the CDR3 is TGCGCCAGCAGCTTCGGACAGGGAGGAGGGGGCTACACCTTC. It codes for CASSFGQGGGGYTF.

This clonotype has ten or more counts. V is TRBV7-2 and J is TRBJ2-1, with 11 bases lining up with TRBD2. The V and J ends lost 4 bases and 10 bases, in that order; junction bases with no gene match: 9. The CDR3 totals 15 residues. The germline V gene has CDR1 SGHTA and CDR2 FQGNSA. The CDR3 nucleotides read TGTGCCAGCAGCTCCCTTAGCGGGGGGGCTGGGGAGCAGTTCTTC. Amino acids: CASSSLSGGAGEQFF.